A selection of T cell receptor beta chains follows, all from one sample in a study of T cells in Graves' hyperthyroidism and ophthalmopathy. Each CDR3 protein gets one entry after TCRdb re-called the multiplex PCR reads with MiXCR. The sample lists around 340,000 distinct CDR3 sequences, around 20% seen once, with around half in the top ten. The specimen sequenced was blood. The origin of the receptors is a woman in her 50s with Graves' hyperthyroidism. The CDR3 runs from the conserved cysteine through the conserved F or W. D genes are given only for firm matches. Only some rows state a clone size, as once, few, many or a class for expanded clones.

CDR3 DNA | CDR3 protein | J gene | D gene | V gene | clone size
TGTGCCAGCAGCAACTCAGGGGAGTGGGGCACAGATACGCAGTATTTT | CASSNSGEWGTDTQYF | TRBJ2-3 | . | TRBV11-2 | many
TGTGCCAGCAGTGAGGAGGTTTGGGGCTGCACCTTC | CASSEEVWGCTF | TRBJ1-2 | . | TRBV2 | .
TGTGCCACCAGCAGAGAGCGGGGACAGTACACCGGGGAGCTGTTTTTT | CATSRERGQYTGELFF | TRBJ2-2 | . | TRBV15 | .
TGCAGCGCGCTGGGATTAGGAAACACCATATATTTT | CSALGLGNTIYF | TRBJ1-3 | . | TRBV29-1 | .
TGTGCCAGCAGCTTACAGTTTTTAAACACTGAAGCTTTCTTT | CASSLQFLNTEAFF | TRBJ1-1 | . | TRBV7-2 | .
TGCGCCAGCAGCCAAGAGGGGCCGGGGGCTTACAATGAGCAGTTCTTC | CASSQEGPGAYNEQFF | TRBJ2-1 | . | TRBV4-1 | few
TGTGCCAGCAGTTTTTGGGGACTTACCACAGATACGCAGTATTTT | CASSFWGLTTDTQYF | TRBJ2-3 | . | TRBV28 | many
TGTGCCAGCAGTTCTTCAAAGCGGGGCAGGGGGCGCCACGGGGAGCTGTTTTTT | CASSSSKRGRGRHGELFF | TRBJ2-2 | . | TRBV28 | many
TGTGCCAGTAGGGGCGGGAGGACCACTGAAGCTTTCTTT | CASRGGRTTEAFF | TRBJ1-1 | . | TRBV19 | few
TGTGCCAGCAGCTTAGATTGGTGGGACAATACCTACGAGCAGTACTTC | CASSLDWWDNTYEQYF | TRBJ2-7 | . | TRBV11-2 | many
TGTGCCAGTAGTATAGTGTCCACAGGCACCTACGAGCAGTACTTC | CASSIVSTGTYEQYF | TRBJ2-7 | . | TRBV19 | few
TGTGCCAGCAGCGGGAACAGGTTATCCTACGAGCAGTACTTC | CASSGNRLSYEQYF | TRBJ2-7 | . | TRBV11-3 | many
TGTGCCAGCCGCCCCACGGACACCTACGAGCAGTACTTC | CASRPTDTYEQYF | TRBJ2-7 | . | TRBV7-2 | .
TGTGCCAGCAGCTCTTGGACTAGCGGGAGGTCCTCTGGGGCCAACGTCCTGACTTTC | CASSSWTSGRSSGANVLTF | TRBJ2-6 | TRBD2 | TRBV5-6 | few
TGTGCCAGCTCACCACAAGTGGCGGGCCCGGCGGACTCACCCCTCCACTTT | CASSPQVAGPADSPLHF | TRBJ1-6 | . | TRBV18 | .
TGCAGTGCTAGAGACGAAGACAGGGGAATGAGGACCCAGTACTTC | CSARDEDRGMRTQYF | TRBJ2-5 | TRBD1 | TRBV20-1 | .
TGTGCCAGCAGTTTTAGGGGTACTGCGCAGTTCTTC | CASSFRGTAQFF | TRBJ2-1 | . | TRBV28 | many
TGTGCCAGCAGTTACCTATCGACTAGCGGGCTTAACACCGGGGAGCTGTTTTTT | CASSYLSTSGLNTGELFF | TRBJ2-2 | TRBD2 | TRBV6-5 | many
TGTGCCAGCTCACCACCTCGTGGAGCGGGAGTATCCTACAATGAGCAGTTCTTC | CASSPPRGAGVSYNEQFF | TRBJ2-1 | TRBD2 | TRBV18 | many
TGTGCCAGCAGTTCCCCCCCCTTCTGGACCCAGTACTTC | CASSSPPFWTQYF | TRBJ2-5 | . | TRBV28 | many
TGCGCCAGCAGCCGGACACTTCAGGGGACAGATACGCAGTATTTT | CASSRTLQGTDTQYF | TRBJ2-3 | . | TRBV4-1 | .
TGCAGCGCTCAGAGGAGCACAGATACGCAGTATTTT | CSAQRSTDTQYF | TRBJ2-3 | . | TRBV29-1 | few
TGTGCCAGCAGTTTATTTGAGGGGTGGCCAGGACGAGGGGACGAGCAGTACTTC | CASSLFEGWPGRGDEQYF | TRBJ2-7 | . | TRBV28 | .
TGTGCCAGCAGCTTAGGTCTAGCGGGAGTGGAGACCCAGTACTTC | CASSLGLAGVETQYF | TRBJ2-5 | TRBD2 | TRBV7-9 | .
TGTGCCAGCAAGAGGACAAGTTATAATTCACCCCTCCACTTT | CASKRTSYNSPLHF | TRBJ1-6 | . | TRBV27 | few
TGTGCCAGCAGCTTTGCTGCAACTAATGAAAAACTGTTTTTT | CASSFAATNEKLFF | TRBJ1-4 | . | TRBV11-3 | .
TGTGCCAGCAGCTTATCTGGACTAGCGGTAACAGGCTATGACCGAGAGCAGTTCTTC | CASSLSGLAVTGYDREQFF | TRBJ2-1 | TRBD2 | TRBV7-9 | .
TGTGCCAGCAGCGTAGTGGGCGGGGGGGACGCAGATACGCAGTATTTT | CASSVVGGGDADTQYF | TRBJ2-3 | TRBD2 | TRBV9 | many
TGTGCCAGCAGCTTAGAGGGGGGGGCAACTAATGAAAAACTGTTTTTT | CASSLEGGATNEKLFF | TRBJ1-4 | . | TRBV7-8 | many
TGTGCCAGCAGCTTTGGGACAGACACCGGGGAGCTGTTTTTT | CASSFGTDTGELFF | TRBJ2-2 | TRBD1 | TRBV7-8 | many
TGTGCCAGCAGTACCCGGGACAATGAGCAGTTCTTC | CASSTRDNEQFF | TRBJ2-1 | . | TRBV12-3/TRBV12-4 | .
TGTGCCAGCAGTCCTTCCGGGCCCTTGAGAGAGGCTTTCTTT | CASSPSGPLREAFF | TRBJ1-1 | . | TRBV28 | many
TGTGCCAGCAGTAGGGGACTAGCGGGAGTTCGTGAGACCCAGTACTTC | CASSRGLAGVRETQYF | TRBJ2-5 | TRBD2 | TRBV2 | .
TGTGCCAGCGCGACGGGTCTTTTCACAGATACGCAGTATTTT | CASATGLFTDTQYF | TRBJ2-3 | . | TRBV2 | .
TGTGCCAGCAGTTCCACGACAGGGTATGGCTACACCTTC | CASSSTTGYGYTF | TRBJ1-2 | TRBD1 | TRBV28 | many
TGTGCCAGCAGTTTAGAGAGGGGTTACGGACAGAGCTCCTACGAGCAGTACTTC | CASSLERGYGQSSYEQYF | TRBJ2-7 | . | TRBV11-2 | .
TGTGCCAGCTCACCGGTCAGTTACAATGAGCAGTTCTTC | CASSPVSYNEQFF | TRBJ2-1 | . | TRBV18 | many
TGTGCCAGCAGCCAAGGGGTGCGGGACACAGATACGCAGTATTTT | CASSQGVRDTDTQYF | TRBJ2-3 | . | TRBV14 | few
TGTGCCAGCAGTTCTGCCGGACAGGGAAACTATGGCTACACCTTC | CASSSAGQGNYGYTF | TRBJ1-2 | TRBD1 | TRBV27 | .
TGTGCCAGCAGCGTTCAGGGGGGGAACACTGAAGCTTTCTTT | CASSVQGGNTEAFF | TRBJ1-1 | TRBD1 | TRBV7-3 | many
TGTGCCAGCAGCATAGCGGGGGGCGGGGAGACCCAGTACTTC | CASSIAGGGETQYF | TRBJ2-5 | TRBD2 | TRBV7-9 | once
TGTGCCAGCAGTTCGGACAGGGGGCGAAAGACCCAGTACTTC | CASSSDRGRKTQYF | TRBJ2-5 | TRBD1 | TRBV28 | many
TGCAGCGTTGCGCAGGCAAACGAGCAGTACTTC | CSVAQANEQYF | TRBJ2-7 | . | TRBV29-1 | .
TGTGCCATCAGTGAGATCTGGCAAGAAAACACTGAAGCTTTCTTT | CAISEIWQENTEAFF | TRBJ1-1 | . | TRBV10-3 | .
TGTGCCAGCAGCTCCCGGGGTTCTGGAAACACCATATATTTT | CASSSRGSGNTIYF | TRBJ1-3 | . | TRBV11-3 | few
TGTGCCAGCAGAGCGGGACTAGCGGGCTTCTACAATGAGCAGTTCTTC | CASRAGLAGFYNEQFF | TRBJ2-1 | TRBD2 | TRBV2 | .
TGTGCCAGCGGGGAGCGGGGGGGGCAGTTCTTC | CASGERGGQFF | TRBJ2-1 | TRBD2 | TRBV2 | many
TGCGCCAGCAGCTTCCCCCGACAGGGTTATGAGCAGTTCTTC | CASSFPRQGYEQFF | TRBJ2-1 | TRBD1 | TRBV5-1 | .
TGTGCCAGTGCCAACCCCGGGACCGACTTTGACATTCAGTACTTC | CASANPGTDFDIQYF | TRBJ2-4 | . | TRBV19 | .
TGCGCCAGCAGCTCTATCGGGACAGGGAACAATGAGCAGTTCTTC | CASSSIGTGNNEQFF | TRBJ2-1 | TRBD1 | TRBV5-1 | many